This T cell receptor (beta chain) came from a study of blood T cells in healthy people across ages. For this clonotype: No antigen is known for it.

With a J-beta primer mix and a sample-barcoded 5' primer, a second PCR ran 7 to 11 cycles. TCRdb reanalysed the 5' RACE reads using MiXCR and keeps one entry per CDR3 protein. The sample consists of 600,000 to 850,000 distinct CDR3 sequences, 20% to 25% of them appearing once. PBMCs numbering at least 6 million were isolated per sample. RNA extraction gave at least 5.5 micrograms of total RNA per sample. The germline V gene encodes CDR1 SQVTM and CDR2 ANQGSEA. The CDR3 is made up of 11 amino acids. Study-wide points: As age increased, TCR beta diversity per million T cells fell in a roughly linear fashion.

The data also belong to a second study, concerning T cells of mothers and their children. That report adds: Every mother produced more than 8 million TCR beta CDR3 reads, whereas every child provided around 3 million.

The source is a boy aged 10-17 years in good health. V usage is TRBV29-1 and J usage is TRBJ2-5; TRBD1 might be the D (5 bases). The DNA matches TRBJ2-1 better at its end, which makes the J call doubtful. Source material: blood. Here the CDR3 DNA reads TGCAGCGCTCAACAGGCATATGAGCAGTTCTTC. It specifies CSAQQAYEQFF.